The 11 T cell receptor beta chains listed next were all sequenced from one sample in a study of glioma-infiltrating T cells. TCR alpha and beta CDR3 regions were amplified from RNA using iRepertoire nested multiplex PCR. TCRdb independently ran MiXCR on the multiplex PCR reads; one entry per CDR3 protein. The data show around 140,000 distinct CDR3 sequences, about two fifths seen once. Sequencing input: glioma tissue, nonneoplastic brain tissue, or PBMCs (not recorded which). Receptor source: a human donor with low-grade glioma or glioblastoma, undergoing nonglioma brain surgery, or in good health (not recorded which).

The chain uses TRBV28 and TRBJ1-5; 9 bases align to TRBD1. CDR1 is MDHEN and CDR2 is SYDVKM in the germline V gene. V was pared by 2 bases and J by 6 bases, with 5 bases of the junction left unmatched. The CDR3 sequence is 15 residues long. The CDR3 is CASSLGTGYSQPQHF. DNA of the CDR3: TGTGCCAGCAGTTTAGGGACAGGGTATAGTCAGCCCCAGCATTTT.

The J gene is TRBJ2-1, the V gene TRBV5-5, with 7 bases identical to TRBD2. V shed 0 bases and J 4 bases; nucleotides not matched to a gene: 4. The CDR3 is 15 amino acids. CDR1 is SGHKS and CDR2 is YYEKEE in the germline V gene (reference sequence). CDR3 amino acids: CASSLASGLYNEQFF. The CDR3 DNA reads as TGTGCCAGCAGCTTGGCGTCGGGACTATACAATGAGCAGTTCTTC.

The J gene is TRBJ1-5, the V gene TRBV18, with a possible D match to TRBD1 (6 bases). The CDR3 totals 15 residues. V was shortened by 6 bases and J by 2 bases, with 14 bases between the two germline ends. CDR1 is KGHSH, CDR2 LQKENI, per germline. CDR3 sequence reads: CASSSDSLGNQPQHF. In nucleotides, the CDR3 is TGTGCCAGCTCTTCGGACAGTTTAGGCAATCAGCCCCAGCATTTT.

This chain connects TRBV24-1 to TRBJ2-5; no definite D call. Trimming removed 4 bases at V and 0 bases at J, with 8 bases between. The germline V gene encodes CDR1 KGHDR and CDR2 SFDVKD. The CDR3 loop spans 14 amino acids. The CDR3 region has the DNA TGTGCCACCAGTGACAAGACGTACCAAGAGACCCAGTACTTC. Protein product: CATSDKTYQETQYF.

The chain carries TRBV20-1 and TRBJ2-7; D is ambiguous. Between the trimmed V and J ends, which lost 0 bases and 3 bases, there was a span of 6 bases. Germline lookup yields CDR1 DFQATT and CDR2 SNEGSKA (reference sequence). The CDR3 contains 12 residues. This CDR3 is CSAREGYYEQYF. Here the CDR3 DNA reads TGCAGTGCTAGAGAGGGGTACTACGAGCAGTACTTC.

J is TRBJ2-3 and V is TRBV7-9, with unresolved D. CDR1 is SEHNR and CDR2 is FQNEAQ in the germline V gene (reference sequence). The V and J ends lost 4 bases and 5 bases respectively, with 10 bases between them. The CDR3 loop spans 13 amino acids. The CDR3 DNA sequence: TGTGCCAGCAGCTCTGACCGAATAGATACGCAGTATTTT. It specifies CASSSDRIDTQYF.

This clonotype was found a few times. The V gene is TRBV7-2, the J gene TRBJ2-5; no clear D gene. The ends were cut back, 3 bases at V and 0 bases at J, with 5 bases in the middle. The germline gives CDR1 SGHTA, CDR2 FQGNSA. This CDR3 contains 13 residues. The CDR3 bases are TGTGCCAGCAGCTTTGGTCACCAAGAGACCCAGTACTTC. It encodes CASSFGHQETQYF.

This sequence joins TRBV6-2 or TRBV6-3 and TRBJ2-7; 9 bases line up with TRBD1. Per the germline V gene, CDR1 is MNHEY and CDR2 is SVGEGT. This CDR3 region has 15 residues. Trimming took 6 bases from V and 4 from J; bases not matched to a gene: 10. The chain's CDR3 is CASRQTGTGSYEQYF. Written as DNA, the CDR3 is TGTGCCAGCAGGCAAACCGGGACAGGGTCATACGAGCAGTACTTC.

This clonotype was observed at least ten times. V usage is TRBV20-1 and J usage is TRBJ2-3, with 11 bases aligning to TRBD2. Germline V gene sequence: CDR1 DFQATT, CDR2 SNEGSKA (reference sequence). The CDR3 is 16 amino acids. The CDR3 region is CSTIRAGTSGTDTQYF. CDR3 sequence (DNA): TGCAGCACAATACGCGCGGGGACTAGCGGAACAGATACGCAGTATTTT.

Only a few counts were recorded for this clonotype. The rearrangement links TRBV7-2 to TRBJ1-5, with no clear D. V was trimmed by 1 base and J by 8 bases, leaving 18 bases between them. Germline V gene lookup returns CDR1 SGHTA and CDR2 FQGNSA. The CDR3 extends over 16 amino acids. CDR3 sequence reads: CASSLGVVRGSEPQHF. The CDR3 DNA is TGTGCCAGCAGCTTAGGAGTGGTGCGGGGATCCGAGCCCCAGCATTTT.

The V call is TRBV20-1, the J call TRBJ1-2, with 8 positions matching TRBD1. J lost 2 bases, V lost 5 bases, and 4 bases had no gene match. CDR3 size: 13 residues. From germline, CDR1 is DFQATT and CDR2 SNEGSKA (reference sequence). The CDR3 region is CSAAGGANYGYTF. In DNA form, the CDR3 reads TGCAGTGCTGCAGGGGGCGCGAACTATGGCTACACCTTC.